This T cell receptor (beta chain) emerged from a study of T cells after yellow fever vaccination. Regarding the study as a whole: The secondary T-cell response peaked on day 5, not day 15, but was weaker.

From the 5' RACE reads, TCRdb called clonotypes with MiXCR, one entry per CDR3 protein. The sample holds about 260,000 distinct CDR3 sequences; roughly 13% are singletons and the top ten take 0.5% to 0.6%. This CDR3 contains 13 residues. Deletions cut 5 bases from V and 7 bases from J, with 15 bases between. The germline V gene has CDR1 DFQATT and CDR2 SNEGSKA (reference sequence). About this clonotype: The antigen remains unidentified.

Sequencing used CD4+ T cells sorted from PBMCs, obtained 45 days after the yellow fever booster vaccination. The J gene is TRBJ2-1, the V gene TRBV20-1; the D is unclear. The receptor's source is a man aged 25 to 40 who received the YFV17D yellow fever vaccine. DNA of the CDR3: TGCAGTGCTCTCCCCCTCTTCGGAAATGAGCAGTTCTTC. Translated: CSALPLFGNEQFF.